This T cell receptor beta chain was observed in a study of early T cells in non-severe SARS-CoV-2 infection. Whole-study results and caveats: Anti-spike CD8 specificities were favored by VDJdb matching, whose results missed private and CD4 specificities.

Using its own MiXCR run on the 5' RACE reads, TCRdb lists one record per CDR3 protein. The sample includes 35,000 to 50,000 distinct CDR3 sequences, approximately 7.1% of them seen just once. As to this clonotype: The antigen is not known.

The clonotype was recovered from an adult who was a healthcare worker with PCR-confirmed SARS-CoV-2 infection or an uninfected control (not recorded which). Sequencing was carried out using whole blood.

The CDR3 DNA follows: TGTGCCTCCTCCGGGACAGGGTCCGGAAACACCATATATTTT. It specifies CASSGTGSGNTIYF. J is TRBJ1-3 and V is TRBV24-1, with 9 bases matching TRBD1. The germline CDR1 and CDR2 sequences are KGHDR and SFDVKD. The CDR3 loop spans 14 amino acids. The ends lost 12 bases at V and 4 bases at J; junction bases unmatched: 9.